The 22 T cell receptor beta chains below all came from one sample that was sequenced in a study of shared clonotypes between healthy human individuals. Sequencing used immunoSEQ multiplex PCR; TCRdb keeps in-frame clones, though not all of them. The sample yields 2 million to 3 million clones, approximately 93% seen once. The sample comprised naive CD4+ T cells from PBMCs. Specified subset: CD45RA+ positively selected. The receptors here all came from a man aged 18-30 years in good health. Some clones in this sample may be carry-over from other donors' samples.

The J gene is TRBJ1-4, the V gene TRBV28; 7 nucleotides line up with TRBD1. This CDR3 contains 15 residues. Germline V CDR1 and CDR2: MDHEN, SYDVKM. The V and J ends lost 6 bases and 2 bases, in that order; junction bases with no gene match: 6. The CDR3 DNA reads as TGTGCCAGCAGACCTCGACAGGGTACTAATGAAAAACTGTTTTTT. This translates into CASRPRQGTNEKLFF.

The chain links TRBV4-3 to TRBJ2-5; 8 bases align to TRBD1. Germline-derived CDR1 and CDR2 are LGHNA and YSLEER. The CDR3 is made up of 17 amino acids. V shed 0 bases, J shed 5 bases, and the junction held 11 bases outside the gene matches. CDR3 in amino acids: CASSQDLWTGPGETQYF. CDR3 DNA sequence: TGCGCCAGCAGCCAAGATCTCTGGACAGGGCCAGGGGAGACCCAGTACTTC.

The V and J genes are TRBV7-6 and TRBJ1-3; the D gene is possibly TRBD1 (6 bases). Trimming removed 3 bases from V and 4 bases from J, with 13 bases in between. Per germline, CDR1 SGHVS and CDR2 FNYEAQ. The CDR3 loop spans 15 amino acids. As DNA, the CDR3 is TGTGCCAGCAGCTTGGGGGCGGGAAAGGGAAACACCATATATTTT. Translated: CASSLGAGKGNTIYF.

Comment on this clone: Other nucleotide sequences from this sample produce the same CDR3. The rearrangement uses TRBV7-2 and TRBJ2-7; D gene uncertain. Per the germline V gene, CDR1 is SGHTA and CDR2 is FQGNSA. The CDR3 length is 12 residues. V was shortened by 1 base and J by 7 bases, with 8 bases between the two germline ends. CDR3 sequence reads: CASSLGGGEQYF. The CDR3 coding sequence is TGTGCCAGCAGCTTAGGGGGTGGGGAGCAGTACTTC.

The CDR3 DNA follows: TGTGCCAGCAGCCCTGGCAGGGGTCACAATGAGCAGTTCTTC. This sequence encodes CASSPGRGHNEQFF. The gene calls are TRBV6-6 and TRBJ2-1; the D gene is possibly TRBD1 (6 bases). The CDR3 covers 14 residues. From germline, CDR1 is MNHNY and CDR2 SVGAGI (reference sequence). The V end was cut by 6 bases, the J end by 5 bases, with 14 bases between.

This clone was detected only once. The V gene is TRBV2, the J gene TRBJ2-7; the match to TRBD1 covers 7 bases. Losses at the gene ends were 4 bases for V and 4 bases for J; bases not matched to a gene: 10. The CDR3 totals 15 residues. Germline V CDR1 and CDR2: SNHLY, FYNNEI. CDR3 sequence: CASSANKGAPYEQYF. The CDR3 DNA sequence: TGTGCCAGCAGTGCGAATAAGGGGGCCCCTTACGAGCAGTACTTC.

The chain links TRBV4-2 to TRBJ1-5, with D tentatively TRBD1 (5 bases). The CDR3 extends over 17 amino acids. V lost 4 bases and J lost 1, with 17 bases in between. The germline V gene encodes CDR1 LGHNA and CDR2 YNFKEQ. CDR3 DNA: TGTGCCAGCAGCCGAGGGGACCGCAGTATGAGCAATCAGCCCCAGCATTTT. It encodes CASSRGDRSMSNQPQHF.

The chain links TRBV4-1 to TRBJ1-2; 8 bases agree with TRBD1. Germline CDR1 is MGHRA and CDR2 is YSYEKL. This CDR3 comprises 19 residues. V lost 3 bases to trimming and J lost 3 bases; unmatched junction nucleotides: 18. In nucleotides, the CDR3 is TGCGCCAGCAGCCAGTTAACCCGGACAGGGTCAAAAGAGTACTATGGCTACACCTTC. Protein sequence: CASSQLTRTGSKEYYGYTF.

V and J are TRBV18 and TRBJ1-3; 7 bases are a match to TRBD1. The germline V gene encodes CDR1 KGHSH and CDR2 LQKENI. The length of the CDR3 is 13 residues. With V trimmed by 0 bases and J by 9 bases, 2 bases remained unmatched. The CDR3 coding sequence is TGTGCCAGCTCACCACCGGACAGGAGCACCATATATTTT. This sequence encodes CASSPPDRSTIYF.

The rearrangement links TRBV7-3 to TRBJ2-5; possible D gene TRBD2, 6 bases. Germline V gene lookup returns CDR1 SGHTA and CDR2 FQGTGA. V was pared by 0 bases and J by 5 bases, with 13 bases between. The CDR3 length is 15 residues. In DNA form, the CDR3 reads TGTGCCAGCAGCTTAACTATGGCAGGGAGGGAGACCCAGTACTTC. It specifies CASSLTMAGRETQYF.

The chain joins TRBV19 to TRBJ2-7; D possibly corresponds to TRBD2 (7 bases). The CDR3 runs to 12 residues. Germline CDR1 and CDR2: LNHDA and SQIVND (reference sequence). Trimming shortened V by 9 bases and J by 2 bases, and 11 bases separated the two germline ends. CDR3 in DNA: TGTGCCAGCTCGGGGGGCCCCTACGAGCAGTACTTC. It specifies CASSGGPYEQYF.

The chain joins TRBV7-2 to TRBJ2-1; no reliable D call. The CDR3 spans 13 residues. V gave up 5 bases and J gave up 1 base, with 6 bases separating them. CDR1 and CDR2 (germline): SGHTA, FQGNSA. In DNA form, the CDR3 reads TGTGCCAGCAGCCGAAATTCCTACAATGAGCAGTTCTTC. Translation: CASSRNSYNEQFF.

The chain joins TRBV4-1 to TRBJ2-3, with D maybe TRBD1 (6 bases). Between the trimmed V and J ends, which lost 4 bases and 2 bases, there was a span of 19 bases. Germline CDR1 and CDR2: MGHRA and YSYEKL. The CDR3 is 17 amino acids. The CDR3 nucleotides read TGCGCCAGCAGCCGACGTTATAGACAGGCATCCACAGATACGCAGTATTTT. Its protein product is CASSRRYRQASTDTQYF.

This chain joins TRBV6-1 and TRBJ1-2, with D tentatively TRBD1 (6 bases). This CDR3 has 15 amino acids. Per germline, CDR1 MNHNS and CDR2 SASEGT. The V end lost 2 bases, the J end lost 8 bases, and 18 bases lay between the germline ends. The CDR3 spells CASSEPPRGGTGYTF. The CDR3 DNA sequence: TGTGCCAGCAGTGAACCCCCGAGGGGGGGAACGGGCTACACCTTC.

With regard to this clone: This specimen includes other DNA sequences encoding the same CDR3. This chain uses TRBV28 with TRBJ1-2; 9 bases map to TRBD1. This CDR3 region has 14 residues. Trimming took 3 bases from V and 2 from J; bases not matched to a gene: 1. Germline V lookup: CDR1 MDHEN, CDR2 SYDVKM. CDR3: CASSLGQGNYGYTF. The CDR3 nucleotides read TGTGCCAGCAGTTTGGGACAGGGAAACTATGGCTACACCTTC.

V and J are TRBV6-1 and TRBJ1-2, with TRBD1 matching over 11 bases. V shed 6 bases, J shed 4 bases, and the junction held 4 bases outside the gene matches. The CDR3 loop spans 14 amino acids. Per germline, CDR1 MNHNS and CDR2 SASEGT. The CDR3 nucleotides read TGTGCCAGCAGGTTGGACAGGGGGCCCTATGGCTACACCTTC. Protein sequence: CASRLDRGPYGYTF.

The rearrangement uses TRBV5-1 and TRBJ1-2; D unclear. Germline V gene data show CDR1 as SGHRS and CDR2 as YFSETQ. With 1 base removed from V and 8 bases from J, the gap between germline ends came to 9 bases. This CDR3 has 12 amino acids. Here the CDR3 DNA reads TGCGCCAGCAGCTTGCCGGCCCTAGGCTACACCTTC. It codes for CASSLPALGYTF.

V and J are TRBV7-2 and TRBJ1-1; TRBD1 might be the D (6 bases). The CDR3 consists of 14 residues. Trimming took off 4 bases at V and 5 bases at J, with 14 bases between the two ends. Germline CDR1 and CDR2: SGHTA and FQGNSA. The CDR3 DNA follows: TGTGCCAGCAGCTCCCAGGGGAGAGGGACTGAAGCTTTCTTT. This gives the protein CASSSQGRGTEAFF.

In this sample, this clone turned up once. Here the CDR3 reads CASSPDISPYEQYF. CDR3 bases: TGTGCCAGCAGCCCAGACATTAGTCCCTACGAGCAGTACTTC. The chain carries TRBV6-5 and TRBJ2-7; D unresolved. V lost 6 bases to trimming and J lost 2 bases, with 14 bases between them. Germline CDR1 and CDR2: MNHEY and SVGAGI. The CDR3 covers 14 residues.

The V gene is TRBV28, the J gene TRBJ2-3; 8 bases are shared with TRBD2. The CDR3 covers 13 residues. From germline, CDR1 is MDHEN and CDR2 SYDVKM. Trimming at V came to 6 bases and at J to 6 bases, leaving 5 bases not matched to a gene. The CDR3 region is CASRGTRLDTQYF. In DNA form, the CDR3 reads TGTGCCAGCAGGGGGACTAGGTTGGATACGCAGTATTTT.

The chain is built from TRBV7-9 and TRBJ2-7; no firm D call. The CDR3 loop spans 14 amino acids. Germline CDR1 and CDR2: SEHNR and FQNEAQ (reference sequence). Trimming cost V 7 bases and J 7 bases, with 20 bases left between them. CDR3 bases: TGTGCCAGCACCCACGGCGCCGCGCCTGAGGAGCAGTACTTC. It translates to CASTHGAAPEEQYF.

The chain recombines TRBV7-9 with TRBJ1-2; possibly TRBD1 for D (6 bases). CDR1 is SEHNR and CDR2 is FQNEAQ in the germline V gene (reference sequence). CDR3 length: 17 amino acids. V dropped 3 bases and J dropped 6 bases, with 23 bases sitting between them. CDR3 sequence reads: CASSLGPSSKGENGYTF. The DNA of the CDR3 is TGTGCCAGCAGCTTGGGACCCAGTAGTAAGGGGGAAAATGGCTACACCTTC. Complete variable domain (other parts from reference TRBV7-9 and TRBJ1-2): DTGVSQNPRHKITKRGQNVTFRCDPISEHNRLYWYRQTLGQGPEFLTYFQNEAQLEKSRLLSDRFSAERPKGSFSTLEIQRTEQGDSAMYLCASSLGPSSKGENGYTFGSGTRLTVV.